The next 26 T cell receptor beta chains were all read from a single sample in a study of blood T cells in healthy people across ages. Together with a sample-barcoded 5' primer, a J-beta primer mix was included in a second PCR lasting about 6 to 11 cycles. TCRdb recomputed calls from the 5' RACE reads with MiXCR, one row per CDR3 protein. The table records fewer than 750,000 distinct CDR3 sequences, roughly half of them present only once. The sequenced material came from blood. All receptors come from a woman of 80 years or more in good health.

For this clonotype: This may be a read error, as it is one base from a much larger clone. This rearrangement joins TRBV30 to TRBJ2-1; D gene unclear. This CDR3 region has 10 residues. In germline, CDR1 is GTSNPN, CDR2 SVGIG (reference sequence). The CDR3 reads CAWSYDEQFF. CDR3 nucleotides: TGTGCCTGGAGCTACGATGAGCAGTTCTTC.

This chain links TRBV12-3 or TRBV12-4 with TRBJ1-1; no clear D gene. V lost 3 bases to trimming and J lost 2 bases, with 4 bases between them. The CDR3 sequence is 12 residues long. The CDR3 loop reads CASSFSNTEAFF. The DNA for the CDR3 is TGTGCCAGCAGTTTCAGTAACACTGAAGCTTTCTTT.

V and J are TRBV7-2 and TRBJ2-4, with D perhaps matching TRBD2 (6 bases). Germline loops: CDR1 SGHTA, CDR2 FQGNSA. Trimming took off 5 bases at V and 8 bases at J, with 13 bases between the two ends. This CDR3 contains 13 residues. CDR3 loop: CASSPGPGDIQYF. In DNA, the CDR3 is TGTGCCAGCAGCCCCGGGCCGGGGGACATTCAGTACTTC.

This clonotype has ten or more counts. The chain couples TRBV5-6 to TRBJ2-7, with D unclear. In germline, CDR1 is SGHDT, CDR2 YYEEEE. The CDR3 is 10 residues long. Trimming left V 0 bases short and J 7 bases short, with 2 bases between. CDR3 residues: CASSLEEQYF. For the CDR3, the DNA is TGTGCCAGCAGCTTGGAGGAGCAGTACTTC.

The chain recombines TRBV6-1 with TRBJ2-1; D call uncertain. Germline lookup yields CDR1 MNHNS and CDR2 SASEGT. This CDR3 has 14 residues. V was shortened by 4 bases and J by 8 bases, with 15 bases between the two germline ends. CDR3 in DNA: TGTGCCAGCAGTGTCCCCTTAGGTTCGGATGAGCAGTTCTTC. Translated: CASSVPLGSDEQFF.

The genes are TRBV5-6 and TRBJ1-4, with D possibly TRBD1 on 6 matching bases. The germline V gene encodes CDR1 SGHDT and CDR2 YYEEEE. The CDR3 consists of 13 residues. Trimming removed 4 bases at V and 5 bases at J, with 9 bases between. The CDR3 reads CASSAGANEKLFF. The CDR3 bases are TGTGCCAGCAGCGCAGGGGCGAATGAAAAACTGTTTTTT.

In its sample, this clonotype was seen a few times. The J gene is TRBJ1-4, the V gene TRBV28; D is unresolved. The length of the CDR3 is 15 residues. V was pared by 6 bases and J by 0 bases, with 11 bases between. Germline V gives CDR1 MDHEN, CDR2 SYDVKM. The CDR3 DNA reads as TGTGCCAGCAGCCGTGGTGGACCAACTAATGAAAAACTGTTTTTT. This sequence encodes CASSRGGPTNEKLFF.

Many counts were recorded for this clonotype. CDR3 protein: CASSLGGSDEQYF. CDR3 DNA: TGTGCCAGCAGTTTAGGCGGGAGCGACGAGCAGTACTTC. The rearrangement joins TRBV12-3 or TRBV12-4 to TRBJ2-7, with 7 bases lining up with TRBD2. The CDR3 totals 13 residues. V was pared by 1 base and J by 5 bases, with 2 bases of the junction left unmatched.

This chain uses TRBV7-2 with TRBJ2-6; D not resolved. This CDR3 contains 17 residues. Trimming left V 5 bases short and J 4 bases short, with 18 bases between. The germline V gene has CDR1 SGHTA and CDR2 FQGNSA. In DNA, the CDR3 is TGTGCCAGCAGCCGGGCTCTAAACTTGAGGGGGGCCAACGTCCTGACTTTC. Translation: CASSRALNLRGANVLTF.

The chain joins TRBV4-1 to TRBJ2-7, with D possibly TRBD1 on 6 matching bases. Germline V gene data show CDR1 as MGHRA and CDR2 as YSYEKL. V was pared by 2 bases and J by 3 bases, with 14 bases between. CDR3 length: 15 residues. CDR3 DNA sequence: TGCGCCAGCAGCCAATACGGGACACCCTTCTACGAGCAGTACTTC. Its translation: CASSQYGTPFYEQYF.

This clonotype appeared a few times. With a much larger clone just one base away, this may be a read error. CDR3: CASSPDRGYNEQYF. In DNA, the CDR3 is TGTGCCAGCAGCCCCGACAGGGGTTACAATGAGCAGTACTTC. The rearrangement uses TRBV7-2 and TRBJ2-1; TRBD1 matches 8 bases. Near its end, the DNA agrees better with TRBJ2-7, so the J call may be wrong. From germline, CDR1 is SGHTA and CDR2 FQGNSA. This CDR3 contains 14 residues.

This clonotype was observed many times. V is TRBV20-1 and J is TRBJ1-2, with 7 bases lining up with TRBD1. CDR3 size: 12 residues. J gave up 2 bases and V 5 bases, and 2 bases lay outside the gene matches. The V gene's germline CDR1 is DFQATT and CDR2 SNEGSKA (reference sequence). CDR3 protein: CSASRGNYGYTF. The CDR3 nucleotides read TGCAGTGCTTCCAGGGGGAACTATGGCTACACCTTC.

This chain joins TRBV20-1 and TRBJ2-7, with TRBD2 as a possible D gene (6 bases). Matching the DNA end better, TRBJ2-5 makes the J call doubtful. The germline V gene has CDR1 DFQATT and CDR2 SNEGSKA (reference sequence). CDR3 length equals 13 residues. This chain's CDR3 is CSARGAGGETQYF. Here the CDR3 DNA reads TGCAGTGCTAGAGGAGCGGGCGGGGAGACCCAGTACTTC.

This clonotype appeared once. With a much larger clone just one base away, this may be a read error. The chain couples TRBV24-1 to TRBJ2-3, with 7 bases aligning to TRBD2. The CDR3 contains 15 residues. Germline loops: CDR1 KGHDR, CDR2 SFDVKD. Here the CDR3 reads CATTPASGPGDTRYF. CDR3 nucleotides: TGTGCCACCACACCAGCTAGCGGCCCGGGAGATACGCGGTATTTT.

Worth noting for this clonotype: A much larger clone differs by one base, so this may be a read error. V gene TRBV4-1 combines with J gene TRBJ1-2; D not resolved. V was pared by 1 base and J by 3 bases, with 6 bases between. The CDR3 contains 13 residues. Germline lookup yields CDR1 MGHRA and CDR2 YSYEKL. CDR3 nucleotides: TGCGCCAGCAGCCAAGCGGAGGACTATGGCTACACCTTC. It specifies CASSQAEDYGYTF.

This clonotype was found many times. This chain connects TRBV3-1 to TRBJ1-6, with D maybe TRBD1 (6 bases). V gave up 7 bases and J gave up 8 bases, with 12 bases separating them. This CDR3 is built from 13 residues. Germline CDR1 and CDR2: LGHDT and YNNKEL (reference sequence). The CDR3 is CASKQGSYSPLHF. In DNA form, the CDR3 reads TGTGCCAGCAAACAGGGTTCGTATTCACCCCTCCACTTT.

This clonotype has a count of ten or more. This chain uses TRBV20-1 with TRBJ2-1; TRBD2 aligns across 8 bases. Germline V CDR1 and CDR2: DFQATT, SNEGSKA (reference sequence). The CDR3 is made up of 13 amino acids. Germline trimming cut 5 bases from V and 6 bases from J; bases unmatched to any gene: 6. The CDR3 reads CSAGSGSRNEQFF. The CDR3 DNA follows: TGCAGTGCTGGCAGCGGGAGTCGCAATGAGCAGTTCTTC.

This clonotype was seen a few times. Just one base apart from a much larger clone, this may be a read error. The chain carries TRBV2 and TRBJ2-1; TRBD1 matches 9 bases. The J call is uncertain, as TRBJ2-7 better fits the DNA end. This CDR3 has 16 residues. Germline-derived CDR1 and CDR2 are SNHLY and FYNNEI. The DNA for the CDR3 is TGTGCCAGCAGGGACTTAACAGGGGGCTCCTACAATGAGCAGTACTTC. This sequence encodes CASRDLTGGSYNEQYF.

As regards this clonotype: An end of the junction differs from the germline gene, which may be a read error. This chain connects TRBV12-3 or TRBV12-4 to TRBJ1-6; no clear D gene. This CDR3 has 14 amino acids. CDR3 coding DNA: TGTGCCAGCGGTTTCGTACAAAATCCTTCACCCCTCCACTTT. Protein sequence: CASGFVQNPSPLHF.

A word on this clonotype: This sequence may be a read error, since a much larger clone differs from it by one base. The rearrangement uses TRBV18 and TRBJ2-4; maybe TRBD1 (5 bases). The closer fit of TRBJ2-7 to the DNA end suggests the J call may be wrong. CDR1 is KGHSH and CDR2 is LQKENI in the germline V gene. The CDR3 is 12 amino acids. CDR3 nucleotides: TGTGCCAGCGCACAGGATAGCCACGAGCAGTACTTC. Translated, it gives CASAQDSHEQYF.

Concerning this clonotype: A much bigger clone sits one base away, suggesting this may be a read error. The rearrangement joins TRBV13 to TRBJ2-7; TRBD1 agrees at 7 bases. J was trimmed by 3 bases and V by 5 bases; bases with no gene match: 7. The germline CDR1 and CDR2 sequences are PRHDT and FYEKMQ (reference sequence). The CDR3 extends over 14 amino acids. The DNA for the CDR3 is TGTGCCAGCAGCCTGGGGACAGTAGACTACGAGCAGTACTTC. Translated: CASSLGTVDYEQYF.

This clonotype was recorded at least ten times. This chain connects TRBV7-9 to TRBJ2-3; 10 nucleotides align to TRBD2. Looked up from germline, CDR1 is SEHNR and CDR2 is FQNEAQ (reference sequence). This CDR3 is 16 amino acids long. The ends lost 4 bases at V and 6 bases at J; junction bases unmatched: 10. In nucleotides, the CDR3 is TGTGCCAGCAGCTCCCCAGCGGGGGGGAGGCGGGATACGCAGTATTTT. This codes for CASSSPAGGRRDTQYF.

The chain joins TRBV5-1 to TRBJ2-7; D not certain. Per the germline V gene, CDR1 is SGHRS and CDR2 is YFSETQ. With 0 bases removed from V and 1 base from J, the gap between germline ends came to 8 bases. The length of the CDR3 is 14 residues. This chain's CDR3 is CASSLASVSYEQYF. CDR3 nucleotide sequence: TGCGCCAGCAGCTTGGCCTCCGTTTCCTACGAGCAGTACTTC.

In its sample, this clonotype was seen once. One base away lies a much larger clone, so this may be a sequencing read error. The CDR3 DNA reads TGTGCCAGCAGTTACCCGAGGGCAGTGGGGGACATTCAGTACTTC. This translates into CASSYPRAVGDIQYF. This chain links TRBV6-5 with TRBJ2-4; D assignment may be TRBD1 or TRBD2 (5 bases each). Trimming cost V 2 bases and J 8 bases, with 16 bases left between them. The germline gives CDR1 MNHEY, CDR2 SVGAGI. CDR3 length: 15 residues.

This clonotype was found many times. The rearrangement joins TRBV13 to TRBJ2-7; no clear D. The CDR3 is 14 amino acids. Per germline, CDR1 PRHDT and CDR2 FYEKMQ (reference sequence). Trimming cost V 5 bases and J 2 bases, with 13 bases left between them. The CDR3 sequence is CASSLNNLPYEQYF. CDR3 DNA: TGTGCCAGCAGCCTTAATAACCTACCCTACGAGCAGTACTTC.

This clonotype came up a few times. The chain carries TRBV3-1 and TRBJ1-2; D is possibly TRBD1 (6 bases). The V end lost 0 bases, the J end lost 4 bases, and 12 bases lay between the germline ends. Per the germline V gene, CDR1 is LGHDT and CDR2 is YNNKEL (reference sequence). The CDR3 is 15 amino acids. CDR3 amino acids: CASSQDGTGPYGYTF. The CDR3 DNA is TGTGCCAGCAGCCAAGATGGCACAGGGCCCTATGGCTACACCTTC.